The 7 T cell receptor beta chains below come from one sample, sequenced in a study of early T cells in non-severe SARS-CoV-2 infection. MiXCR, applied by TCRdb to the 5' RACE reads, yields one record per CDR3 protein. The table includes tens of thousands of distinct CDR3 sequences, around 10% detected once. The starting material was whole blood, obtained at baseline. These receptors were collected from an adult who was a healthcare worker with PCR-confirmed SARS-CoV-2 infection or an uninfected control (not recorded which).

This chain joins TRBV2 and TRBJ2-7; 10 bases line up with TRBD1. This CDR3 is 12 amino acids long. The germline CDR1 and CDR2 sequences are SNHLY and FYNNEI. V shed 8 bases and J 3 bases; nucleotides not matched to a gene: 1. The CDR3 region is CASGTGDYEQYF. CDR3 nucleotide sequence: TGTGCCAGCGGGACAGGGGACTACGAGCAGTACTTC.

The table lists this clonotype with a few counts. The rearrangement links TRBV3-1 to TRBJ1-2; the D is unclear. Trimming removed 8 bases at V and 4 bases at J, with 14 bases between. Germline V gene lookup returns CDR1 LGHDT and CDR2 YNNKEL (reference sequence). This CDR3 is built from 13 residues. The CDR3 DNA reads TGTGCCAGCTCAGGCTCCCTGGTCTATGGCTACACCTTC. Its translation is CASSGSLVYGYTF.

This chain connects TRBV6-6 to TRBJ2-1; D is tentatively TRBD1 or TRBD2 (5 bases each). The CDR3 consists of 16 residues. The germline gives CDR1 MNHNY, CDR2 SVGAGI (reference sequence). V dropped 5 bases and J dropped 1 base, with 15 bases sitting between them. The CDR3: CASSPGAVISYNEQFF. DNA of the CDR3: TGTGCCAGCAGTCCCGGGGCAGTCATATCCTACAATGAGCAGTTCTTC.

The sample holds many counts of this clonotype. Here the CDR3 DNA reads TGCAGTGCTAGAGATATAAGGGGTAGAGGTACTGAAGCTTTCTTT. This sequence encodes CSARDIRGRGTEAFF. The chain carries TRBV20-1 and TRBJ1-1; the D gene is possibly TRBD1 (5 bases). Germline V gives CDR1 DFQATT, CDR2 SNEGSKA (reference sequence). The CDR3 covers 15 residues. Trimming stripped 0 bases from V and 5 bases from J, with 16 bases between.

This clonotype was detected many times. The gene calls are TRBV7-9 and TRBJ1-1, with 9 bases identical to TRBD1. CDR3 length equals 12 residues. The V gene end was trimmed by 8 bases and the J gene end by 6 bases; junction bases not matched to a gene: 4. The V gene's germline CDR1 is SEHNR and CDR2 FQNEAQ (reference sequence). CDR3: CASGTGTAEAFF. In DNA, the CDR3 is TGTGCCAGCGGGACAGGGACGGCTGAAGCTTTCTTT.

The rearrangement uses TRBV3-1 and TRBJ2-1; D gene uncertain. There are 16 residues in the CDR3. The germline V gene has CDR1 LGHDT and CDR2 YNNKEL (reference sequence). V lost 1 base to trimming and J lost 7 bases, with 17 bases between them. CDR3 loop: CASSQGVFGASNEQFF. CDR3 in DNA: TGTGCCAGCAGCCAAGGGGTTTTCGGCGCTAGTAATGAGCAGTTCTTC.

In DNA, the CDR3 is TGCAGTGGGGGGGAGACCCACACAGATACGCAGTATTTT. Translation gives CSGGETHTDTQYF. The genes are TRBV20-1 and TRBJ2-3; TRBD2 might be the D (6 bases). Deletions cut 7 bases from V and 2 bases from J, with 13 bases between. The V gene's germline CDR1 is DFQATT and CDR2 SNEGSKA (reference sequence). The CDR3 covers 13 residues.